The clone carrying this TCR beta chain has a single count. The V gene end was trimmed by 4 bases and the J gene end by 5 bases; junction bases not matched to a gene: 5. The CDR3 loop spans 15 amino acids. The V gene's germline CDR1 is WSHSY and CDR2 SAAADI. This sample is drawn from a study of read filtering for tumor transcriptome and immune sequencing. Molecular barcoded adaptors covering alpha/delta and beta/gamma chains were used on approximately 440 ng RNA. TCRdb fed the reads into MiXCR, producing one record per CDR3 protein. Of 40,000 or so distinct CDR3 sequences listed, around 15% were seen once; the top ten hold about 32%.

Sequenced material: a population of CD138-negative cells sorted from bone marrow. This clonotype was obtained from a donor aged 40 or older with multiple myeloma. This rearrangement joins TRBV10-2 to TRBJ2-5, with 12 bases fitting TRBD1. The CDR3 region has the DNA TGCGCCAGCAGTGTTGGGACAGGGGGCGGGGAGACCCAGTACTTC. Residues: CASSVGTGGGETQYF.